This entry lists 11 T cell receptor beta chains sequenced from one sample in a study of cytomegalovirus exposure and HLA in healthy donors. The PCR contained 60 Vbeta and 13 Jbeta primers. Profiling relied on immunoSEQ multiplex PCR, and the TCRdb table lists in-frame clones only, not all of them. Among about 180,000 clones listed, 80% to 90% were seen once. The source material was PBMCs. The origin of the receptors is a girl between 5 and 17 years old in good health and CMV-seropositive.

The chain links TRBV5-4 to TRBJ1-1, with a weak D call TRBD1 (6 bases). The CDR3 runs to 13 residues. The germline V and J ends were trimmed by 2 bases and 10 bases, with 15 bases remaining between them. Germline V gene sequence: CDR1 SGHNT, CDR2 YYREEE (reference sequence). CDR3 in amino acids: CASSFPGGRGAFF. CDR3 DNA sequence: TGTGCCAGCAGCTTCCCCGGGGGGCGGGGAGCTTTCTTT.

A remark on this clone: The junction and the germline gene differ at one end; a read error may be behind it. In the same sample, other DNA sequences code for this CDR3. The CDR3 protein is CASSLGDRITGELFF. The DNA of the CDR3 is TGTGCCAGCAGCTTGGGAGACAGGATCACCGGGGAGCTGTTCTTT. The V gene is TRBV5-8, the J gene TRBJ2-2, with D tentatively TRBD1 (6 bases). The CDR3 runs 15 residues. CDR1 is SGHTS, CDR2 YDEGEE, per germline.

The chain employs TRBV5-1 and TRBJ1-6; 8 bases agree with TRBD1. The CDR3 has 18 residues. The germline gives CDR1 SGHRS, CDR2 YFSETQ. V gave up 4 bases and J gave up 2 bases; unmatched junction bases: 11. CDR3 DNA: TGCGCCAGCAGCATAATACCAGGGGGCCTCACCTATAATTCACCCCTCCACTTT. It codes for CASSIIPGGLTYNSPLHF.

This rearrangement joins TRBV19 to TRBJ2-2; perhaps TRBD2 as D (5 bases). Between the trimmed V and J ends, which lost 8 bases and 7 bases, there was a span of 11 bases. This CDR3 region has 12 residues. Germline CDR1 and CDR2: LNHDA and SQIVND (reference sequence). In nucleotides, the CDR3 is TGTGCCAGTGGGCTACGGGGCGGGGAGCTGTTTTTT. It is translated as CASGLRGGELFF.

The sample holds a few counts of this clone. The sample carries other DNA sequences with the same CDR3. The chain joins TRBV9 to TRBJ1-1; D is unresolved. Germline lookup yields CDR1 SGDLS and CDR2 YYNGEE. CDR3 length: 13 residues. V lost 0 bases to trimming and J lost 0 bases, with 3 bases between them. In DNA form, the CDR3 reads TGTGCCAGCAGCGTAGCTTTGAACACTGAAGCTTTCTTT. Encoded protein: CASSVALNTEAFF.

This sequence joins TRBV18 and TRBJ1-1; D unresolved. Trimming shortened V by 1 base and J by 0 bases, and 12 bases separated the two germline ends. The CDR3 extends over 16 amino acids. Looked up from germline, CDR1 is KGHSH and CDR2 is LQKENI. In DNA form, the CDR3 reads TGTGCCAGCTCACCACTCCTCACAGAGATGAACACTGAAGCTTTCTTT. Its translation is CASSPLLTEMNTEAFF.

The gene calls are TRBV7-3 and TRBJ2-3; D gene ambiguous. V lost 4 bases, J lost 2 bases, and 10 bases lay in between. The CDR3 has 14 residues. CDR1 SGHTA and CDR2 FQGTGA come from the germline V gene. CDR3 DNA: TGTGCCAGCAGCTCTACCGTAGACACAGATACGCAGTATTTT. Amino acid sequence: CASSSTVDTDTQYF.

This chain connects TRBV6-6 to TRBJ1-3; D remains ambiguous. V was clipped by 5 bases and J by 0 bases, with 11 bases between them. The CDR3 extends over 15 amino acids. From germline, CDR1 is MNHNY and CDR2 SVGAGI (reference sequence). The CDR3 nucleotides read TGTGCCAGCAGTCCCTTTGTCAGCTCTGGAAACACCATATATTTT. Translation: CASSPFVSSGNTIYF.

The J gene is TRBJ1-1, the V gene TRBV19; D remains ambiguous. The CDR3 has 13 residues. Germline-derived CDR1 and CDR2 are LNHDA and SQIVND (reference sequence). Deletions cut 3 bases from V and 8 bases from J, with 13 bases between. The CDR3 DNA follows: TGTGCCAGTAGTATTTACAGTTCCAGAGAAGCTTTCTTT. As protein: CASSIYSSREAFF.

This chain uses TRBV27 with TRBJ2-5; possibly TRBD2 for D (6 bases). Germline assignment: CDR1 MNHEY and CDR2 SMNVEV (reference sequence). Trimming shortened V by 3 bases and J by 1 base, and 9 bases separated the two germline ends. The CDR3 covers 14 residues. CDR3 protein: CASSLEGRQETQYF. The CDR3 DNA reads as TGTGCCAGCAGTTTGGAGGGGCGCCAAGAGACCCAGTACTTC.

The chain uses TRBV30 and TRBJ1-1; no reliable D call. V was shortened by 0 bases and J by 3 bases, with 8 bases between the two germline ends. Germline CDR1 is GTSNPN and CDR2 is SVGIG (reference sequence). This CDR3 is built from 13 residues. CDR3 nucleotide sequence: TGTGCCTGGAGTGTCCTACGGGACACTGAAGCTTTCTTT. Protein product: CAWSVLRDTEAFF. The full variable domain, rest sourced from reference TRBV30 and TRBJ1-1, is SQTIHQWPATLVQPVGSPLSLECTVEGTSNPNLYWYRQAAGRGLQLLFYSVGIGQISSEVPQNLSASRPQDRQFILSSKKLLLSDSGFYLCAWSVLRDTEAFFGQGTRLTVV.